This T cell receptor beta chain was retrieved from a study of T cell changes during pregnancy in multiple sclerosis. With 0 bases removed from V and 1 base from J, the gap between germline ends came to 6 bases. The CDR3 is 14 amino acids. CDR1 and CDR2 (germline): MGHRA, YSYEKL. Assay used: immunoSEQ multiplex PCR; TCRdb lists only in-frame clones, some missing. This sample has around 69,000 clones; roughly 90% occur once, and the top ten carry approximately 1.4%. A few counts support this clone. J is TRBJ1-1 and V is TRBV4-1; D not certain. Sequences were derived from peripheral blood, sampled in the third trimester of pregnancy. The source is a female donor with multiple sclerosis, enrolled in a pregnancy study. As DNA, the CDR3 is TGCGCCAGCAGCCAAGATCAGGCGAACACTGAAGCTTTCTTT. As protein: CASSQDQANTEAFF.